The sequence of this TCR beta chain was determined in a study of blood T cell repertoires in COVID-19. Looking at the study overall: In each case, the material was cDNA or gDNA derived from T cells, B-cell-depleted T cells, or PBMCs.

The CDR3 is made up of 15 amino acids. Germline values: CDR1 MNHEY, CDR2 SMNVEV (reference sequence). V was shortened by 6 bases and J by 3 bases, with 18 bases between the two germline ends. Original data processing: Scientists estimated how many nucleated cells there were by amplifying reference gene primers. TCRdb's copy holds only in-frame clones and misses some; the assay was immunoSEQ multiplex PCR. V and J calls and clone size are copied from that table; D and trimming were computed from the DNA. The sample consists of 250,000 to 300,000 clones, approximately 81% of them appearing once. This rearrangement joins TRBV27 to TRBJ2-7; a possible D gene is TRBD1 (5 bases). Input material: peripheral blood. This clonotype was obtained from a woman aged 55-75 years with active or convalescent COVID-19. CDR3 in amino acids: CASSLRQGQIYEQYF. The CDR3 nucleotides are TGTGCCAGCAGCCTCCGCCAGGGCCAAATCTACGAGCAGTACTTC.